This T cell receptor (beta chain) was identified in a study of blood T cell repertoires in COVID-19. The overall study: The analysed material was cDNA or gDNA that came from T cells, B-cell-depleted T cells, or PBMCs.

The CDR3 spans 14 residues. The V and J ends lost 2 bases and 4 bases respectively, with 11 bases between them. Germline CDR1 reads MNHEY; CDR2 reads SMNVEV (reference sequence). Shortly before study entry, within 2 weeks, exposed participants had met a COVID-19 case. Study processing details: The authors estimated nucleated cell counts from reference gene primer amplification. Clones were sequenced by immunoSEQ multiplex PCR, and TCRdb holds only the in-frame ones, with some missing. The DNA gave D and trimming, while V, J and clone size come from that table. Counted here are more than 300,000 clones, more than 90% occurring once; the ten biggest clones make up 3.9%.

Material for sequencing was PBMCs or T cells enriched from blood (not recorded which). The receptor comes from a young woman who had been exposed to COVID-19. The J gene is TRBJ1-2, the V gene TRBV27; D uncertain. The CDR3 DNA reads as TGTGCCAGCAGTTTAAGCGGCTGGGCCTATGGCTACACCTTC. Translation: CASSLSGWAYGYTF.